The clone carrying this TCR beta chain has just a few counts. As yet, its antigen is unknown. The data are from a study of PD-1 blockade in classical Hodgkin lymphoma. In the study overall: Every 2 weeks, patients got 3 mg/kg intravenous nivolumab. Regarding the study as a whole: Patients starting nivolumab less than 1 year after ASCT had lower diversity and were excluded from later analyses. Baseline diversity was lower in partial responders and progressors than complete responders.

The CDR3 runs 14 residues. Germline CDR1 reads MGHDK; CDR2 reads SYGVNS. V gave up 6 bases and J gave up 4 bases; unmatched junction bases: 7. The time point was: cycle 4 day 1 (C4D1), after 5 to 7 weeks of nivolumab. Brentuximab vedotin exposure varied, and every patient relapsed after autologous stem cell transplantation. Patients had relapsed/refractory classical Hodgkin lymphoma with complete response, partial response or progressive disease as best response. Produced via immunoSEQ multiplex PCR; TCRdb's table is partial and in-frame only. The table records roughly 8,000 clones, approximately 88% of them present only once.

This specimen was peripheral blood mononuclear cells (PBMCs), taken before the fourth cycle of nivolumab. The J gene is TRBJ2-5, the V gene TRBV25-1; 8 bases are a match to TRBD2. The clonotype was recovered from a human donor with classical Hodgkin lymphoma. CDR3 in amino acids: CASRPGRGGETQYF. CDR3 bases: TGTGCCAGCAGGCCCGGACGGGGGGGAGAGACCCAGTACTTC.